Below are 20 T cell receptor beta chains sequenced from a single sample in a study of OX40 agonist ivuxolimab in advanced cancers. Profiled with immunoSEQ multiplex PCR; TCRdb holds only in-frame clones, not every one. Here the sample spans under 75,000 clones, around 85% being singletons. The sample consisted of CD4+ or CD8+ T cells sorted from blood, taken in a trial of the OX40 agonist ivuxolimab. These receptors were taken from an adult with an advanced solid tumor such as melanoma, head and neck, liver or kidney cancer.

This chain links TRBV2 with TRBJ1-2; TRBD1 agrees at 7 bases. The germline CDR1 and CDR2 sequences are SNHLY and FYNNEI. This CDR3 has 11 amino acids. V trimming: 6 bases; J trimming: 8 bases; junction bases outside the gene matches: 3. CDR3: CASSLQGGYTF. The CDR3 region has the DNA TGTGCCAGCAGCCTACAGGGGGGCTACACCTTC. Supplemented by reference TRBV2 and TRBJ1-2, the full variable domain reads EPEVTQTPSHQVTQMGQEVILRCVPISNHLYFYWYRQILGQKVEFLVSFYNNEISEKSEIFDDQFSVERPDGSNFTLKIRSTKLEDSAMYFCASSLQGGYTFGSGTRLTVV.

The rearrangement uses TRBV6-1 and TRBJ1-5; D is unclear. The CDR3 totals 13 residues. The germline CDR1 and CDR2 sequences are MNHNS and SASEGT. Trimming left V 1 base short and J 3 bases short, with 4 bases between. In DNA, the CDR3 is TGTGCCAGCAGTGAAGTCTTCAATCAGCCCCAGCATTTT. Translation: CASSEVFNQPQHF.

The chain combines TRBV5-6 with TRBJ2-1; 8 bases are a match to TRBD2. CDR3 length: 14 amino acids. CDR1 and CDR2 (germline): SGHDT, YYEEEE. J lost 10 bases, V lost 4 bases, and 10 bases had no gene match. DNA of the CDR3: TGTGCCAGCAGCCCGCCGGGAGGGATCGGCGAGCAGTTCTTC. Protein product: CASSPPGGIGEQFF.

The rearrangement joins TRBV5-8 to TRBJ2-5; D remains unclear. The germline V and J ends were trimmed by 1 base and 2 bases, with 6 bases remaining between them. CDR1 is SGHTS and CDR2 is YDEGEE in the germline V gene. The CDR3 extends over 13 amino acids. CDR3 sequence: CASSLTLQETQYF. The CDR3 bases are TGTGCCAGCAGCTTGACACTACAAGAGACCCAGTACTTC.

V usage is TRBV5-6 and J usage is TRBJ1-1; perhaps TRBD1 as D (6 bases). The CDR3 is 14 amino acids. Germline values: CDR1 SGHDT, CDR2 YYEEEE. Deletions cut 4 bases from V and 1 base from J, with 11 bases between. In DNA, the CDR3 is TGTGCCAGCAGCCGGACAGCCCAGAACACTGAAGCTTTCTTT. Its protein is CASSRTAQNTEAFF. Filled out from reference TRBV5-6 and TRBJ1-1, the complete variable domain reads DAGVTQSPTHLIKTRGQQVTLRCSPKSGHDTVSWYQQALGQGPQFIFQYYEEEERQRGNFPDRFSGHQFPNYSSELNVNALLLGDSALYLCASSRTAQNTEAFFGQGTRLTVV.

The CDR3 bases are TGTGCCATCCGAATAGCGGGGCACACAGATACGCAGTATTTT. This sequence encodes CAIRIAGHTDTQYF. The rearrangement joins TRBV10-3 to TRBJ2-3; TRBD2 matches 8 bases. Germline V gene lookup returns CDR1 ENHRY and CDR2 SYGVKD. The CDR3 totals 14 residues. V trimming: 8 bases; J trimming: 2 bases; junction bases outside the gene matches: 6.

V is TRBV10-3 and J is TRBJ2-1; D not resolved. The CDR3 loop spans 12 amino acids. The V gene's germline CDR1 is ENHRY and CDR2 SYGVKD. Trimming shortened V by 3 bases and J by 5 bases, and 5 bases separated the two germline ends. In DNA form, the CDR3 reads TGTGCCATCAGTGAAAGGGACAATGAGCAGTTCTTC. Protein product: CAISERDNEQFF.

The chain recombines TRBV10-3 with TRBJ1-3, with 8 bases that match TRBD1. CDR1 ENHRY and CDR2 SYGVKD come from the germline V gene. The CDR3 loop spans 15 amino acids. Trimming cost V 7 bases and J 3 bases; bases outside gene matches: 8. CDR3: CAITPPDRDGNTIYF. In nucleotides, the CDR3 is TGTGCCATCACTCCACCGGACAGGGATGGAAACACCATATATTTT.

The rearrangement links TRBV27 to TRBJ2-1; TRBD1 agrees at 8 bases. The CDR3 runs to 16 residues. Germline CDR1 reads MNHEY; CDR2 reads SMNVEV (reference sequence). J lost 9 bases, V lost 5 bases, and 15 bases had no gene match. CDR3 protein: CASSPTSPGTGREQFF. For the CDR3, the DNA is TGTGCCAGCAGTCCAACCTCACCTGGGACAGGCCGTGAGCAGTTCTTC.

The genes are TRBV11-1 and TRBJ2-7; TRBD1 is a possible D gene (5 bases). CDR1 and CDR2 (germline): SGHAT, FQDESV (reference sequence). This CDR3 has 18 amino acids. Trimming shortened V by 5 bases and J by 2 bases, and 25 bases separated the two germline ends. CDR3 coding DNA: TGTGCCAGCAGCCTACCTAAGGGTGGGCAGGGTTGGACCTACGAGCAGTACTTC. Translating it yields CASSLPKGGQGWTYEQYF.

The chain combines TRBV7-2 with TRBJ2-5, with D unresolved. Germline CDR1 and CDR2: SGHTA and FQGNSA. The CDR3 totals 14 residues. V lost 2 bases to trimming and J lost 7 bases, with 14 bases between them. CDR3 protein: CASSLSPVIGTQYF. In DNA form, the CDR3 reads TGTGCCAGCAGCTTATCCCCAGTCATCGGGACCCAGTACTTC.

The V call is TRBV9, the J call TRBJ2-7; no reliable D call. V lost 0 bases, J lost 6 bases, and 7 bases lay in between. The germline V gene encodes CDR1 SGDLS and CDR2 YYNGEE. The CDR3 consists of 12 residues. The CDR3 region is CASSVAHGEQYF. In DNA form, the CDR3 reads TGTGCCAGCAGCGTAGCCCACGGCGAGCAGTACTTC.

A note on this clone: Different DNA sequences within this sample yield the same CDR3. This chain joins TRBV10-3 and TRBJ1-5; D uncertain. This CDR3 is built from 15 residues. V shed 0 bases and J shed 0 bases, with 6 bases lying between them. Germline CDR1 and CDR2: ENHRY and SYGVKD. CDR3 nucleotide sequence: TGTGCCATCAGTGAGTCTCTAGGTAGCAATCAGCCCCAGCATTTT. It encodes CAISESLGSNQPQHF.

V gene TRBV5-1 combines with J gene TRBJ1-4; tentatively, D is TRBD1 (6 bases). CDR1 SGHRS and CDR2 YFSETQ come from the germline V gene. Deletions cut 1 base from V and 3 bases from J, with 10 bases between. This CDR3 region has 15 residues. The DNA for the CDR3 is TGCGCCAGCAGCTTGCCAGGGGCAGCTAATGAAAAACTGTTTTTT. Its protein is CASSLPGAANEKLFF. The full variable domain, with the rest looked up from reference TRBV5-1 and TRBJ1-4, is KAGVTQTPRYLIKTRGQQVTLSCSPISGHRSVSWYQQTPGQGLQFLFEYFSETQRNKGNFPGRFSGRQFSNSRSEMNVSTLELGDSALYLCASSLPGAANEKLFFGSGTQLSVL.

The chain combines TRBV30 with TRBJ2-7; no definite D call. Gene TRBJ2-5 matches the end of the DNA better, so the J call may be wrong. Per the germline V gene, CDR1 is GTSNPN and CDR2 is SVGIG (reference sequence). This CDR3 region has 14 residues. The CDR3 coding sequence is TGTGCCTGCCTGCCCCGGGTCTTAGGGCAGACCCAGTACTTC. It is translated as CACLPRVLGQTQYF.

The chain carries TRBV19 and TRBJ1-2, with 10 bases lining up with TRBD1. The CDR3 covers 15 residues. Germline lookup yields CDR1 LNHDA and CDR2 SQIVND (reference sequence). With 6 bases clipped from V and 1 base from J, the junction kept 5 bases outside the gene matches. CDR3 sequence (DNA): TGTGCCAGTAGGACCGGGACAGGGGTTAACTATGGCTACACCTTC. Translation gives CASRTGTGVNYGYTF.

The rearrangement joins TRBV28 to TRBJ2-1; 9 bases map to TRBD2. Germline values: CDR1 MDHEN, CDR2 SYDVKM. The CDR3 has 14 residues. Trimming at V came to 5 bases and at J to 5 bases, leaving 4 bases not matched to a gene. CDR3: CASSMSSGDNEQFF. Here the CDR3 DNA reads TGTGCCAGCAGTATGTCTAGCGGGGACAATGAGCAGTTCTTC.

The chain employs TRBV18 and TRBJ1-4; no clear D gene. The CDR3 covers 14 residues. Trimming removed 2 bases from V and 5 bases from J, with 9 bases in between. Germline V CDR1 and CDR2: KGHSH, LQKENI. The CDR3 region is CASSPGRLNEKLFF. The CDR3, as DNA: TGTGCCAGCTCACCAGGGCGACTAAATGAAAAACTGTTTTTT.

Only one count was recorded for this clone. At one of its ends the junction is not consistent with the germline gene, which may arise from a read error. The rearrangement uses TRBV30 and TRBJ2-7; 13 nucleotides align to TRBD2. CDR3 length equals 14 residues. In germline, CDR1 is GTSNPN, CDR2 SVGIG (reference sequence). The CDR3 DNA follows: TGTGCCTGGAGTAGACTAGCGGGGGGCCACACCATAGTCTTC. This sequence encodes CAWSRLAGGHTIVF. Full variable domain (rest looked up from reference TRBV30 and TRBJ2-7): SQTIHQWPATLVQPVGSPLSLECTVEGTSNPNLYWYRQAAGRGLQLLFYSVGIGQISSEVPQNLSASRPQDRQFILSSKKLLLSDSGFYLCAWSRLAGGHTIVFGPGTRLTVT.

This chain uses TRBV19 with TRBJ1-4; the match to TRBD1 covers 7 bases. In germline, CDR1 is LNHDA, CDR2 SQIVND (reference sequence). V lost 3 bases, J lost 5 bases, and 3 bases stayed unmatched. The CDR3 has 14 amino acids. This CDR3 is CASSIQQGNEKLFF. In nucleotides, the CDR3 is TGTGCCAGTAGTATTCAACAGGGGAATGAAAAACTGTTTTTT.